This T cell receptor beta chain was captured by sequencing in a study of early T cells in non-severe SARS-CoV-2 infection. Worth noting for this clonotype: Its antigen is currently unknown.

V lost 3 bases, J lost 6 bases, and 11 bases lay in between. Germline CDR1 reads GTSNPN; CDR2 reads SVGIG (reference sequence). There are 13 residues in the CDR3. Study results and limitations: Private and CD4 specificities were missed by VDJdb matching, which favored anti-spike CD8 responses.

One entry per CDR3 protein, called by TCRdb with MiXCR from the 5' RACE reads. The sample has some 89,000 distinct CDR3 sequences; 9.5% to 12% are singletons. The chain combines TRBV30 with TRBJ1-4; D is perhaps TRBD1 (6 bases). This specimen was whole blood, taken at baseline. The TCR was taken from an adult who was a healthcare worker with PCR-confirmed SARS-CoV-2 infection or an uninfected control (not recorded which). The CDR3 loop reads CAWRGQSYEKLFF. The CDR3 bases are TGTGCCTGGAGAGGACAGTCGTATGAAAAACTGTTTTTT.